The rows below give T cell receptor beta chains drawn from one sample of a study of cytomegalovirus exposure and HLA in healthy donors. The protocol was immunoSEQ multiplex PCR, while the TCRdb copy is restricted to in-frame clones and leaves out a portion. This sample has fewer than 250,000 clones; 82% occur once, and the top ten carry roughly 6%. Sequencing was carried out using PBMCs. The receptors here all came from a middle-aged man in good health and CMV-seropositive. The CDR3 runs from the conserved cysteine through the conserved F or W.

j_call v_call cdr3_aa
TRBJ2-4 TRBV7-9 CASSSGTENIQYF
TRBJ2-5 TRBV15 CATSPLGTSGRAAFRETQYF
TRBJ1-1 TRBV30 CAWTEWRGNTEAFF
TRBJ2-1 TRBV7-8 CASSPRELNEQFF
TRBJ2-1 TRBV2 CASTPPRGEQFF
TRBJ1-3 TRBV19 CASRIQGSGNTIYF
TRBJ2-3 TRBV9 CASSVEGHPSTDTQYF
TRBJ1-1 TRBV29-1 CSVDYAVETEAFF
TRBJ2-2 TRBV7-8 CASSRDTENTGELFF
TRBJ2-2 TRBV19 CASSVAGLTGELFF
TRBJ1-1 TRBV9 CASSPYPSKAGDTEAFF
TRBJ2-1 TRBV11-3 CASALASYNEQFF
TRBJ2-7 TRBV29-1 CSVGTIYEQYF
TRBJ2-3 TRBV25-1 CASSRASGGYRDTQYF
TRBJ1-1 TRBV6-6 CASSLDRVDTEAFF
TRBJ1-1 TRBV18 CASSPRTGDTEAFF
TRBJ2-3 TRBV7-9 CASSLGQGVRDTQYF
TRBJ2-1 TRBV5-6 CASSVLGRVYNEQFF
TRBJ1-2 TRBV14 CASRPGGGYGYTF
TRBJ1-1 TRBV5-1 CASRTGENTEAFF
TRBJ1-5 TRBV18 CASSPEGPGTNQPQHF
TRBJ2-2 TRBV30 CDWRVAGETGELFF
TRBJ2-7 TRBV27 CASSTAGASYEQYF
TRBJ2-3 TRBV5-6 CASSLVTDTQYF
TRBJ1-4 TRBV29-1 CSVEDLQGGEKLFF
TRBJ2-1 TRBV27 CASSPARNEQFF
TRBJ1-1 TRBV27 CASKSWAGQGTEAFF
TRBJ2-1 TRBV5-4 CASSGGSSGSPGDEQFF
TRBJ2-1 TRBV5-1 CASSVGRTDYNEQFF
TRBJ1-1 TRBV6-6 CASSYSGGDTEAFF
TRBJ2-3 TRBV9 CASSVDGDLVDTQYF
TRBJ2-1 TRBV7-2 CASSISGRAYNEQFF
TRBJ1-5 TRBV15 CATSREAGRSNQPQHF
TRBJ1-1 TRBV5-1 CASSLDFSIGWGGTEAFF
TRBJ2-1 TRBV2 CASSAPGLAGVSEQFF